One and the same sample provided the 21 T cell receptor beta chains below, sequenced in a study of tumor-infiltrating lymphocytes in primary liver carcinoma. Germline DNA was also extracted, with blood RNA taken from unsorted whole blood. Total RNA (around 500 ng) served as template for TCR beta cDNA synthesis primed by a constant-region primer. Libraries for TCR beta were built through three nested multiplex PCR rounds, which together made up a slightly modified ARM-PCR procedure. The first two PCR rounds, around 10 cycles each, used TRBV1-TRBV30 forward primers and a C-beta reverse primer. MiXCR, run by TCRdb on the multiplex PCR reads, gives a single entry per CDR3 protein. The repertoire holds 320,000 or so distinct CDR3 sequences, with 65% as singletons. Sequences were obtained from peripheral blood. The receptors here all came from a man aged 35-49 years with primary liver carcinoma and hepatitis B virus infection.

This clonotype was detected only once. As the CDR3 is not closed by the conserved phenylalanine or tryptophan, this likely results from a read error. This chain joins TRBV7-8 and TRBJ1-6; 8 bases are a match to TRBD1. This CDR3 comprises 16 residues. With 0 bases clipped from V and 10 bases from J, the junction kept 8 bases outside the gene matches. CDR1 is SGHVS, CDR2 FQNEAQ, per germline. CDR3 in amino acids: CASSLAQWTGKSPLHI. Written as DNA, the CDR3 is TGTGCCAGCAGCTTAGCGCAGTGGACAGGGAAGTCACCCCTCCACATT.

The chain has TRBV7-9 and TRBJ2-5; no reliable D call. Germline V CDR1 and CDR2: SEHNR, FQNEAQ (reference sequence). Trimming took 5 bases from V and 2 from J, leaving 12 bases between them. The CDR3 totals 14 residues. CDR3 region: CASSPVGRQETQYF. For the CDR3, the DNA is TGTGCCAGCAGCCCGGTCGGTCGGCAAGAGACCCAGTACTTC. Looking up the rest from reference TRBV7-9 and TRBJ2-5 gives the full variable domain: DTGVSQNPRHKITKRGQNVTFRCDPISEHNRLYWYRQTLGQGPEFLTYFQNEAQLEKSRLLSDRFSAERPKGSFSTLEIQRTEQGDSAMYLCASSPVGRQETQYFGPGTRLLVL.

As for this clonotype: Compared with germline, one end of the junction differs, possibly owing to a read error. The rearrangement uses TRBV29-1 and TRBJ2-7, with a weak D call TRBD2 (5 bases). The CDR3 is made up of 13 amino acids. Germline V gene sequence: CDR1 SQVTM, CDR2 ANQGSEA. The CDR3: CSVGLTTDYKQYF. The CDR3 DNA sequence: TGCAGCGTTGGGCTGACCACCGACTACAAGCAGTACTTC.

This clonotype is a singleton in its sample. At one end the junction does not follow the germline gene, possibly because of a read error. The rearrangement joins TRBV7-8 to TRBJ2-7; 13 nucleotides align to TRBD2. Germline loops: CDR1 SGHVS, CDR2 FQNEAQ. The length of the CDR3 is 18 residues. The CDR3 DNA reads TGCTCCAGCAGCCCTCGGACTAGCGGGAGTATGAGCTCCTACGAGCAGTACTTC. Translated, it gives CSSSPRTSGSMSSYEQYF. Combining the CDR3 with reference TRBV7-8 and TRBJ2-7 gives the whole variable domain GAGVSQSPRYKVAKRGQDVALRCDPISGHVSLFWYQQALGQGPEFLTYFQNEAQLDKSGLPSDRFFAERPEGSVSTLKIQRTQQEDSAVYLCSSSPRTSGSMSSYEQYFGPGTRLTVT.

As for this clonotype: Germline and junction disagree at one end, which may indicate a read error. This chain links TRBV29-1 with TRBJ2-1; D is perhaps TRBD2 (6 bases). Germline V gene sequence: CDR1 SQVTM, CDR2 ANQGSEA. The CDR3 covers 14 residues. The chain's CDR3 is CIVVVTSGTNEQFF. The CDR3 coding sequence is TGCATCGTTGTCGTGACTAGTGGTACCAATGAGCAGTTCTTC.

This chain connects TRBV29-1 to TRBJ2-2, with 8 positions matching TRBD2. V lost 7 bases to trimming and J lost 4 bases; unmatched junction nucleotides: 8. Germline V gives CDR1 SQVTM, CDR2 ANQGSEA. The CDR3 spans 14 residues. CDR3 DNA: TGCAGCGCCACGGGGGGGGCGGGCACCGGGGAGCTGTTTTTT. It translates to CSATGGAGTGELFF.

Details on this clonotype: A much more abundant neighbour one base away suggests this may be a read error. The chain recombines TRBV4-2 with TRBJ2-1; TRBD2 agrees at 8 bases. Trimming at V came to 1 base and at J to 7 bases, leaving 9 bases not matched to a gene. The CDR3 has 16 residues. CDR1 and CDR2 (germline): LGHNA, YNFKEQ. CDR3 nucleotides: TGTGCCAGCAGCCAAGCCTGGGAACTAGCGGTAAATGAGCAGTTCTTC. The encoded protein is CASSQAWELAVNEQFF.

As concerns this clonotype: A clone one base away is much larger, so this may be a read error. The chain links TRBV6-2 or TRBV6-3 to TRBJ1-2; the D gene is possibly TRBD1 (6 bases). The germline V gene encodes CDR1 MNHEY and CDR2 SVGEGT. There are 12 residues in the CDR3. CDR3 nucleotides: TGTGTCAGCAGGGAGGGGACATATGGCTACACCTTC. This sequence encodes CVSREGTYGYTF.

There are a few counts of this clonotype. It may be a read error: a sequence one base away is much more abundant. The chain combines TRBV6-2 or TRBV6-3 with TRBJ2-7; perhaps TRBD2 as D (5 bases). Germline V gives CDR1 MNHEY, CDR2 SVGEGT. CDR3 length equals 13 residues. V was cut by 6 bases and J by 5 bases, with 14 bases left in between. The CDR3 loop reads CASRGISEDEQYF. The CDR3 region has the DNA TGTGCCAGCAGAGGGATTAGCGAAGACGAGCAGTACTTC.

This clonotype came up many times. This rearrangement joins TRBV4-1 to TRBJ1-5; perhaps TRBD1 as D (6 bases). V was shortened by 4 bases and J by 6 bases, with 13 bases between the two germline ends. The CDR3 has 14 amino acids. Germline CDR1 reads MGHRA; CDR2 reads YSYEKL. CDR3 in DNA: TGCGCCAGCAGCCCGTCCCGGGACACTCAGCCCCAGCATTTT. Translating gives CASSPSRDTQPQHF.

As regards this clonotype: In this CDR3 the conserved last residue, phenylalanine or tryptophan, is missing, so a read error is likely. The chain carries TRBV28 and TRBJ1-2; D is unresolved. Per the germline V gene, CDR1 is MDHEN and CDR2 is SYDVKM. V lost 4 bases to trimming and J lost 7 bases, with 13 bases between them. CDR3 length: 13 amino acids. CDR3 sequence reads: CASSSGAMSGYTL. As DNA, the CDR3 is TGTGCCAGCAGTTCCGGTGCTATGTCTGGCTACACCCTC.

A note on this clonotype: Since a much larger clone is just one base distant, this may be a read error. The CDR3 bases are TGCAGAGTTGAAGAATGGGACAGGGGAAACCAAGAGACCCAGTACTTC. Translated: CRVEEWDRGNQETQYF. V is TRBV29-1 and J is TRBJ2-5; TRBD1 agrees at 10 bases. CDR1 is SQVTM, CDR2 ANQGSEA, per germline. This CDR3 has 16 residues.

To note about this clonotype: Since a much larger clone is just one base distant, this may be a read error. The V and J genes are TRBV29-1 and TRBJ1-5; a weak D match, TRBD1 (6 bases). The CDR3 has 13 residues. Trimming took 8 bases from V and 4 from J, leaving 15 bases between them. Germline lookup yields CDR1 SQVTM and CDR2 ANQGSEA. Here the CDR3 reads CSMVAGANQPQHF. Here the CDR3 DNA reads TGCAGCATGGTTGCAGGGGCTAATCAGCCCCAGCATTTT.

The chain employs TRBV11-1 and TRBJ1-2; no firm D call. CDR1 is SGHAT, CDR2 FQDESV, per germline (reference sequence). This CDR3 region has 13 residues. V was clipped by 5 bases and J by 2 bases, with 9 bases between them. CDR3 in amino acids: CASSTRLNYGYTF. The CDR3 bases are TGTGCCAGCAGCACGAGACTCAACTATGGCTACACCTTC.

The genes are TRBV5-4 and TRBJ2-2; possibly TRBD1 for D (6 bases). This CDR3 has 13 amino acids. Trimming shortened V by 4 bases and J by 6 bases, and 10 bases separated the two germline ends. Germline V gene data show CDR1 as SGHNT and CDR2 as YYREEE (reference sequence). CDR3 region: CASSPDSPGELFF. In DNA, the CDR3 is TGTGCCAGCAGCCCGGACAGTCCCGGGGAGCTGTTTTTT.

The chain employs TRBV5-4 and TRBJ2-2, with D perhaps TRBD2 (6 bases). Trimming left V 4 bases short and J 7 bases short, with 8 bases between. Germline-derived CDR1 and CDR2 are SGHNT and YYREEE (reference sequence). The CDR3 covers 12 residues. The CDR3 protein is CASSAGGGELFF. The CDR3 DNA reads TGTGCCAGCAGCGCCGGGGGCGGGGAGCTGTTTTTT. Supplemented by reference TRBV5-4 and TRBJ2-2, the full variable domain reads ETGVTQSPTHLIKTRGQQVTLRCSSQSGHNTVSWYQQALGQGPQFIFQYYREEENGRGNFPPRFSGLQFPNYSSELNVNALELDDSALYLCASSAGGGELFFGEGSRLTVL.

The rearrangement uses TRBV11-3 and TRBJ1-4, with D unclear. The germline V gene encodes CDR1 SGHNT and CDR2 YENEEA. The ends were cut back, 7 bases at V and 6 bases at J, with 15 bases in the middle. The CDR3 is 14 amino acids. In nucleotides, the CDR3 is TGTGCCAGCAACCCGGGGAGCGACGATGAAAAACTGTTTTTT. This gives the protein CASNPGSDDEKLFF.

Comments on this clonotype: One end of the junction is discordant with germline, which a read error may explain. The CDR3 DNA sequence: TGTGCCAGCAGCCCCGGACAGGGGGCGTATGCCTACACCTTC. As protein: CASSPGQGAYAYTF. This chain joins TRBV4-3 and TRBJ1-2; 11 positions match TRBD1. CDR1 is LGHNA and CDR2 is YSLEER in the germline V gene. The CDR3 extends over 14 amino acids.

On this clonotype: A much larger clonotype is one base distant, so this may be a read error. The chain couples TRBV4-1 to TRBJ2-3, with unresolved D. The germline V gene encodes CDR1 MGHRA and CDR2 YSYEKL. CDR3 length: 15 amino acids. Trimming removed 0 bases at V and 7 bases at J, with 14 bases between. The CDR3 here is CASSQESIELYTQYF. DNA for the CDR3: TGCGCCAGCAGCCAAGAGTCTATCGAACTGTATACGCAGTATTTT.

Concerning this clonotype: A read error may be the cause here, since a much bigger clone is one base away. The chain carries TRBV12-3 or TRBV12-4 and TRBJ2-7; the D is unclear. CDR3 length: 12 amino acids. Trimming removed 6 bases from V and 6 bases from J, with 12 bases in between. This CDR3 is CASSPTLGEQYF. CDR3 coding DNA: TGTGCCAGCAGCCCAACCCTGGGCGAGCAGTACTTC.

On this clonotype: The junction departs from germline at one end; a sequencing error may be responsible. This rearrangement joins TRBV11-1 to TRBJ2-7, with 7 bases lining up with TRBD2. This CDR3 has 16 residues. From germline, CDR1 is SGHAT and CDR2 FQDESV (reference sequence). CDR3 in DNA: TGTACCAGCAGCCTTAGCTCCGGGGCTAGCGGTTACGAGCAGTACTTC. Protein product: CTSSLSSGASGYEQYF.